A selection of T cell receptor beta chains follows, all from one sample in a study of cytomegalovirus exposure and HLA in healthy donors. The table came from immunoSEQ multiplex PCR; TCRdb's copy has only in-frame clones and leaves some out. The table includes roughly 100,000 clones, around 74% detected once. Source material: PBMCs. These receptor sequences come from a man aged 40-49 years in good health and CMV-seropositive. CDR3s include the opening cysteine and the closing phenylalanine or tryptophan. D genes are given only for firm matches. Clone size is given for some rows only: seen once, a few or many times, or a class if the clone is expanded.

DNA: TGTGCCAGCAGCTTAGCCCCAGGGTATAATTCACCCCTCCACTTT
CDR3: CASSLAPGYNSPLHF
size: .
J: TRBJ1-6
V: TRBV11-2
D: .

DNA: TGTGCCAGCAGCCAAGGCGGGACTAGCACAGATACGCAGTATTTT
CDR3: CASSQGGTSTDTQYF
size: .
J: TRBJ2-3
V: TRBV4-2
D: .

DNA: TGCGCCAGCAGCGCCACACCTAGCTACGAGCAGTACTTC
CDR3: CASSATPSYEQYF
size: once
J: TRBJ2-7
V: TRBV5-1
D: .

DNA: TGTGCTAGTGGTTTCGGGGTCACAGATACGCAGTATTTT
CDR3: CASGFGVTDTQYF
size: .
J: TRBJ2-3
V: TRBV12-5
D: .

DNA: TGTGCTAGTGGCCTACACCGGGGGGAGGGTAGCGAAGCTTTCTTT
CDR3: CASGLHRGEGSEAFF
size: .
J: TRBJ1-1
V: TRBV12-5
D: .

DNA: TGTGCCAGCAGCTTAACGGGGGTGGGCACAGATACGCAGTATTTT
CDR3: CASSLTGVGTDTQYF
size: .
J: TRBJ2-3
V: TRBV7-9
D: .

DNA: TGTGCCAGCCGGGACTGGAGTTCCTACGAGCAGTACTTC
CDR3: CASRDWSSYEQYF
size: .
J: TRBJ2-7
V: TRBV6-5
D: .

DNA: TGTGCCAGCAGCAGAAGACAGTCTGGAAACACCATATATTTT
CDR3: CASSRRQSGNTIYF
size: .
J: TRBJ1-3
V: TRBV9
D: .

DNA: TGTGCCAGCAGTTTACCGGGAGTTGTAGGGGAGACCCAGTACTTC
CDR3: CASSLPGVVGETQYF
size: .
J: TRBJ2-5
V: TRBV28
D: .

DNA: TGTGCCAGCAGTGTCCAGTCCGATCAGCCCCAGCATTTT
CDR3: CASSVQSDQPQHF
size: .
J: TRBJ1-5
V: TRBV6-1
D: .

DNA: TGCAGCGTCCCCGGGAGAAAAGAGACCCAGTACTTC
CDR3: CSVPGRKETQYF
size: .
J: TRBJ2-5
V: TRBV29-1
D: .

DNA: TGTGCCAGCAGAAGTACTAGCGGGGGGTACAATGAGCAGTTCTTC
CDR3: CASRSTSGGYNEQFF
size: .
J: TRBJ2-1
V: TRBV6-1
D: TRBD2